Shown below are 29 T cell receptor beta chains from a single sample sequenced in a study of T cell repertoires in cytomegalovirus infection. TCRdb used MiXCR to reprocess the reads, holding one entry per CDR3 protein. The sample includes 490,000 or so distinct CDR3 sequences, around 11% of them seen just once. Sample: PBMCs. The receptors were sampled from a human donor in good health (CMV status not recorded). Some clones in this sample may be carry-over from other donors' samples.

This clonotype was recorded many times. The chain uses TRBV19 and TRBJ1-2; TRBD1 aligns across 10 bases. J was trimmed by 4 bases and V by 5 bases; bases with no gene match: 4. Germline CDR1 and CDR2: LNHDA and SQIVND (reference sequence). The CDR3 sequence is 14 residues long. The CDR3 region is CASSDRGQAYGYTF. DNA for the CDR3: TGTGCCAGTAGTGACAGGGGGCAGGCCTATGGCTACACCTTC.

This clonotype was counted at least ten times. J is TRBJ1-2 and V is TRBV4-1; tentatively, D is TRBD1 (6 bases). CDR3 length equals 14 residues. CDR1 MGHRA and CDR2 YSYEKL come from the germline V gene. The V end lost 4 bases, the J end lost 5 bases, and 14 bases lay between the germline ends. The CDR3 bases are TGCGCCAGCAGCCGCTTGGGACAAGGGTATGGCTACACCTTC. Translation gives CASSRLGQGYGYTF.

This clonotype was counted many times. V gene TRBV7-9 combines with J gene TRBJ2-1; D unclear. Deletions cut 2 bases from V and 8 bases from J, with 13 bases between. In germline, CDR1 is SEHNR, CDR2 FQNEAQ (reference sequence). The CDR3 covers 14 residues. The CDR3 DNA sequence: TGTGCCAGCAGCTTAACACTGGACGGCGATGAGCAGTTCTTC. This codes for CASSLTLDGDEQFF.

This clonotype has a count of ten or more. The CDR3 DNA follows: TGTGCCAGCAGCTTAGGACAGGGGTTGAACACTGAAGCTTTCTTT. Translation gives CASSLGQGLNTEAFF. The chain joins TRBV11-1 to TRBJ1-1; 8 nucleotides line up with TRBD1. The CDR3 totals 15 residues. Trimming cost V 1 base and J 0 bases; bases outside gene matches: 1. Germline V gene data show CDR1 as SGHAT and CDR2 as FQDESV (reference sequence).

In its sample, this clonotype was seen many times. This chain links TRBV9 with TRBJ2-5; D gene uncertain. Trimming left V 3 bases short and J 7 bases short, with 10 bases between. The germline V gene encodes CDR1 SGDLS and CDR2 YYNGEE. This CDR3 is built from 12 residues. CDR3 DNA: TGTGCCAGCAGCGCGGATATTGGGACCCAGTACTTC. This sequence encodes CASSADIGTQYF.

The chain employs TRBV19 and TRBJ1-1, with D possibly being TRBD1 (6 bases). CDR1 and CDR2 (germline): LNHDA, SQIVND (reference sequence). V lost 6 bases to trimming and J lost 1 base, with 15 bases between them. The CDR3 is made up of 15 amino acids. The CDR3 spells CASRFRGGQNTEAFF. Here the CDR3 DNA reads TGTGCCAGTAGGTTCAGGGGTGGACAGAACACTGAAGCTTTCTTT.

About this clonotype: A much more abundant neighbour one base away suggests this may be a read error. This chain links TRBV5-5 with TRBJ1-2; D is unresolved. The CDR3 sequence is 15 residues long. Germline V gives CDR1 SGHKS, CDR2 YYEKEE (reference sequence). This chain's CDR3 is CTSSSQTRTNYGYTF. In nucleotides, the CDR3 is TGTACCAGCAGCTCCCAGACGCGAACTAACTATGGCTACACCTTC.

This clonotype was counted ten times or more. This sequence joins TRBV28 and TRBJ1-4; D is perhaps TRBD1 (6 bases). The CDR3 runs 15 residues. V lost 3 bases and J 0 bases, leaving 8 bases between the germline ends. Per germline, CDR1 MDHEN and CDR2 SYDVKM. CDR3 DNA: TGTGCCAGCAGTTTCCGGACAGCAACTAATGAAAAACTGTTTTTT. Translating it yields CASSFRTATNEKLFF.

This clonotype has more than one count but fewer than ten. The chain has TRBV7-9 and TRBJ1-1; D not resolved. From germline, CDR1 is SEHNR and CDR2 FQNEAQ (reference sequence). This CDR3 spans 14 amino acids. V was cut by 3 bases and J by 3 bases, with 11 bases left in between. CDR3 nucleotides: TGTGCCAGCAGCTTTCATCCTTCGGACACTGAAGCTTTCTTT. This sequence encodes CASSFHPSDTEAFF.

The chain couples TRBV20-1 to TRBJ1-2; 8 nucleotides match TRBD1. The CDR3 is 14 residues long. CDR1 and CDR2 (germline): DFQATT, SNEGSKA (reference sequence). V lost 0 bases and J lost 3; bases outside the gene matches: 3. In DNA, the CDR3 is TGCAGTGCTAGAGAGCCAGGGGGCGACTATGGCTACACCTTC. Protein sequence: CSAREPGGDYGYTF.

This clonotype has more than one count but fewer than ten. The gene calls are TRBV20-1 and TRBJ1-1; D not certain. V gave up 3 bases and J gave up 6 bases, with 14 bases separating them. The length of the CDR3 is 13 residues. Germline V gene sequence: CDR1 DFQATT, CDR2 SNEGSKA (reference sequence). CDR3 coding DNA: TGCAGTGCTAGGAAGGGTATGAAATCTGAAGCTTTCTTT. Its translation is CSARKGMKSEAFF.

The table lists this clonotype with many counts. This sequence joins TRBV14 and TRBJ2-1; no firm D call. The germline V gene encodes CDR1 SGHDN and CDR2 FVKESK. V dropped 2 bases and J dropped 0 bases, with 5 bases sitting between them. CDR3 length: 14 amino acids. The CDR3 DNA sequence: TGTGCCAGCAGCCAACTACTCTCCTACAATGAGCAGTTCTTC. It encodes CASSQLLSYNEQFF.

This clonotype was observed at least ten times. This chain joins TRBV29-1 and TRBJ2-2; 9 nucleotides line up with TRBD1. Germline trimming cut 7 bases from V and 2 bases from J; bases unmatched to any gene: 2. Germline V gene data show CDR1 as SQVTM and CDR2 as ANQGSEA. The CDR3 is 13 residues long. CDR3 residues: CSGGQGNTGELFF. The CDR3 DNA sequence: TGCAGCGGGGGACAGGGTAACACCGGGGAGCTGTTTTTT.

Ten or more counts support this clonotype. This sequence joins TRBV7-8 and TRBJ2-1; 12 bases match TRBD2. The CDR3 runs to 17 residues. J was trimmed by 5 bases and V by 0 bases; bases with no gene match: 5. Per germline, CDR1 SGHVS and CDR2 FQNEAQ. In DNA form, the CDR3 reads TGTGCCAGCAGCTTAGCGGGTCGACTAGCGGGAGACAATGAGCAGTTCTTC. Translating it yields CASSLAGRLAGDNEQFF.

This chain connects TRBV6-5 to TRBJ1-2, with D possibly being TRBD1 (5 bases). Germline lookup yields CDR1 MNHEY and CDR2 SVGAGI. Trimming stripped 10 bases from V and 5 bases from J, with 14 bases between. The CDR3 covers 12 residues. In nucleotides, the CDR3 is TGTGCCATCTTGGACACCCTATATGGCTACACCTTC. Translating it yields CAILDTLYGYTF.

This clonotype was found many times. V is TRBV7-7 and J is TRBJ2-5, with 8 bases lining up with TRBD1. Germline assignment: CDR1 SSHAT and CDR2 FNYEAQ (reference sequence). This CDR3 spans 15 amino acids. V was pared by 5 bases and J by 5 bases, with 10 bases of the junction left unmatched. The CDR3 nucleotides are TGTGCCAGCAGCCCCGGGACAGGTCCTATGGAGACCCAGTACTTC. It codes for CASSPGTGPMETQYF.

Many counts were recorded for this clonotype. The CDR3 coding sequence is TGTGCCAGCAGCTTAGCGGGCAACTACAATGAGCAGTTCTTC. This encodes CASSLAGNYNEQFF. This chain connects TRBV7-9 to TRBJ2-1; D remains unclear. Germline V gene data show CDR1 as SEHNR and CDR2 as FQNEAQ (reference sequence). V lost 0 bases to trimming and J lost 3 bases, with 6 bases between them. The CDR3 length is 14 residues.

This chain joins TRBV6-1 and TRBJ2-7, with 10 bases matching TRBD2. The CDR3 contains 13 residues. With V trimmed by 8 bases and J by 1 base, 2 bases remained unmatched. In germline, CDR1 is MNHNS, CDR2 SASEGT. CDR3 sequence (DNA): TGTGCCAGCGCTAGCGGGGGTTCCTACGAGCAGTACTTC. It encodes CASASGGSYEQYF.

The sample holds many counts of this clonotype. This rearrangement joins TRBV7-9 to TRBJ1-1; D call uncertain. V was pared by 2 bases and J by 1 base, with 8 bases between. Germline V gives CDR1 SEHNR, CDR2 FQNEAQ (reference sequence). CDR3 size: 14 residues. The CDR3, as DNA: TGTGCCAGCAGCTTAATGGGGAGGAACACTGAAGCTTTCTTT. Its protein product is CASSLMGRNTEAFF.

This clonotype was observed at least ten times. V gene TRBV29-1 combines with J gene TRBJ2-7; 7 bases align to TRBD2. The CDR3 sequence is 12 residues long. Germline V gives CDR1 SQVTM, CDR2 ANQGSEA. V lost 4 bases and J lost 3; bases outside the gene matches: 3. The CDR3 DNA is TGCAGCGTTGGACGCGGGAGCTACGAGCAGTACTTC. This codes for CSVGRGSYEQYF.

At least ten counts were recorded for this clonotype. This chain links TRBV5-4 with TRBJ1-1, with 10 positions matching TRBD1. There are 16 residues in the CDR3. With 1 base clipped from V and 3 bases from J, the junction kept 6 bases outside the gene matches. Germline V gives CDR1 SGHNT, CDR2 YYREEE (reference sequence). The CDR3 reads CASSLWDRGWDTEAFF. The CDR3 DNA is TGTGCCAGCAGCTTGTGGGACAGGGGCTGGGACACTGAAGCTTTCTTT.

The chain recombines TRBV5-4 with TRBJ2-1; the D gene is possibly TRBD1 (7 bases). In germline, CDR1 is SGHNT, CDR2 YYREEE (reference sequence). The CDR3 has 22 residues. Trimming pared 2 bases from V and 0 bases from J, leaving 30 bases between. CDR3 DNA: TGTGCCAGCAGCTTAATAAACATCCGGGACAGATGGGAGGACCGCTCCTACAATGAGCAGTTCTTC. This translates into CASSLINIRDRWEDRSYNEQFF.

The chain recombines TRBV18 with TRBJ1-2; 8 positions agree with TRBD1. CDR3 length: 13 residues. With 3 bases clipped from V and 7 bases from J, the junction kept 4 bases outside the gene matches. The V gene's germline CDR1 is KGHSH and CDR2 LQKENI. In nucleotides, the CDR3 is TGTGCCAGCTCACCGCAGGGGGCGAGTGGCTACACCTTC. Translation gives CASSPQGASGYTF. Variable domain in full (rest from reference TRBV18 and TRBJ1-2): NAGVMQNPRHLVRRRGQEARLRCSPMKGHSHVYWYRQLPEEGLKFMVYLQKENIIDESGMPKERFSAEFPKEGPSILRIQQVVRGDSAAYFCASSPQGASGYTFGSGTRLTVV.

This clonotype appeared many times. The chain combines TRBV6-1 with TRBJ2-1; the match to TRBD2 covers 7 bases. The CDR3 length is 15 residues. Trimming cost V 5 bases and J 0 bases; bases outside gene matches: 4. Germline V gives CDR1 MNHNS, CDR2 SASEGT. For the CDR3, the DNA is TGTGCCAGCAGTCTAGCGGAAAGCTCCTACAATGAGCAGTTCTTC. Its protein is CASSLAESSYNEQFF.

This clonotype was observed at least ten times. The chain carries TRBV5-4 and TRBJ2-1; D call uncertain. The CDR3 totals 14 residues. The germline V gene encodes CDR1 SGHNT and CDR2 YYREEE (reference sequence). V was shortened by 1 base and J by 6 bases, with 11 bases between the two germline ends. The CDR3 region has the DNA TGTGCCAGCAGCTTGATAGGAGCAAGCAATGAGCAGTTCTTC. It specifies CASSLIGASNEQFF.

As concerns this clonotype: A much larger clone lies a single base off, so this may be a read error. This chain connects TRBV5-3 to TRBJ2-3; 8 bases match TRBD2. TRBV5-3 is an ORF, with its function uncertain. The length of the CDR3 is 16 residues. The DNA for the CDR3 is TGTGCCAGCAGCTCATCCTGGACTAGCTCATCAGATACGCAGTATTTT. It is translated as CASSSSWTSSSDTQYF.

This clonotype was detected many times. The chain links TRBV7-9 to TRBJ1-5; no clear D. Germline V gives CDR1 SEHNR, CDR2 FQNEAQ (reference sequence). This CDR3 has 12 amino acids. Trimming took off 4 bases at V and 13 bases at J, with 14 bases between the two ends. The CDR3 region has the DNA TGTGCCAGCAGCTCGGACCAGAGGGTTCAGCATTTT. It specifies CASSSDQRVQHF.

This clonotype was seen only a few times. This chain uses TRBV16 with TRBJ1-4; 7 bases line up with TRBD1. CDR3 length: 14 residues. The V gene's germline CDR1 is KGHSY and CDR2 FQNENV. Germline trimming cut 4 bases from V and 7 bases from J; bases unmatched to any gene: 6. The CDR3 region has the DNA TGTGCCAGCAGCCGGACAGGCGGGCTTGAAAAACTGTTTTTT. This translates into CASSRTGGLEKLFF.

The chain recombines TRBV14 with TRBJ2-7; TRBD2 aligns across 7 bases. This CDR3 has 16 residues. Per germline, CDR1 SGHDN and CDR2 FVKESK. V was pared by 2 bases and J by 4 bases, with 11 bases of the junction left unmatched. Here the CDR3 DNA reads TGTGCCAGCAGCCAACGATGGGGGGGGTCGGGTTACGAGCAGTACTTC. It codes for CASSQRWGGSGYEQYF.